The present entry profiles one T cell receptor (beta chain) with its context. The antigen this receptor binds is unknown. There are no base qualities to consult, and no much larger clone falls within one base. The protocol used for the library was the immunoSEQ multiplex PCR assay. TCRdb holds this immuneACCESS table with in-frame rearrangements only. Some clones are missing; in checked studies, unresolved V genes explain under half, and the rest has no known cause. Within this sample are about 59,000 clones, with 90% to 95% of them counted one time only. The ten largest clones represent less than 3.5% of the sample. The data originate from a study of T cell changes during pregnancy in multiple sclerosis (dated by TCRdb to about 2019). Study-wide context: Changes in the T cell repertoire over the course of pregnancy were examined in this study in women with multiple sclerosis.

From cysteine to phenylalanine, the CDR3 is 15 amino acids long. Only CDR3 DNA remains: 45 bases, in frame from the first base. V and J are truncated by 4 bases and 6 bases respectively, leaving an intervening sequence of 18 bases. CDR1 and CDR2 are read off the germline V gene (reference sequence) as LNHDA and SQIVND. The receptor was derived from a female donor in good health, enrolled as a control in a pregnancy study. The sequence is built from TRBV19 and TRBJ1-1; a tentative D call is TRBD1 (6 bases match). Sequences were derived from peripheral blood, sampled in the third trimester of pregnancy. This receptor has the CDR3 CASSTTGLEVAEAFF. The nucleotide sequence reads TGTGCCAGTAGTACGACAGGTCTTGAGGTCGCTGAAGCTTTCTTT. When the CDR3 is completed using the reference TRBV19 and TRBJ1-1 genes on either side, the full variable domain is DGGITQSPKYLFRKEGQNVTLSCEQNLNHDAMYWYRQDPGQGLRLIYYSQIVNDFQKGDIAEGYSVSREKKESFPLTVTSAQKNPTAFYLCASSTTGLEVAEAFFGQGTRLTVV.